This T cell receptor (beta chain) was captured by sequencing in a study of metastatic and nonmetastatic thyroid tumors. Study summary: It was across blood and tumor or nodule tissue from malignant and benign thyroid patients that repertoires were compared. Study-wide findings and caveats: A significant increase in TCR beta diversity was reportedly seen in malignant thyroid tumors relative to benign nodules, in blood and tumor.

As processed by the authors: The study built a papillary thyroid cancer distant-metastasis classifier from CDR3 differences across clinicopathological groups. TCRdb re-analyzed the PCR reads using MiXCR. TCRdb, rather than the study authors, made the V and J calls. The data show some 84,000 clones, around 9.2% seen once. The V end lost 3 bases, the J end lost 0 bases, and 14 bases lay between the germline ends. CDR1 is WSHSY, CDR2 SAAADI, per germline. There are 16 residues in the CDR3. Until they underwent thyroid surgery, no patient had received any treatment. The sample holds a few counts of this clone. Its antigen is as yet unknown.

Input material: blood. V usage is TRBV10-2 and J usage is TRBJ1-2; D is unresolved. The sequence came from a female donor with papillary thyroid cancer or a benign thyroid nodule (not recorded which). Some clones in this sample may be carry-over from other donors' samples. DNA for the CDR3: TGCGCCAGCAGTGACCGTATGGGGTCTACTAACTATGGCTACACCTTC. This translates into CASSDRMGSTNYGYTF.